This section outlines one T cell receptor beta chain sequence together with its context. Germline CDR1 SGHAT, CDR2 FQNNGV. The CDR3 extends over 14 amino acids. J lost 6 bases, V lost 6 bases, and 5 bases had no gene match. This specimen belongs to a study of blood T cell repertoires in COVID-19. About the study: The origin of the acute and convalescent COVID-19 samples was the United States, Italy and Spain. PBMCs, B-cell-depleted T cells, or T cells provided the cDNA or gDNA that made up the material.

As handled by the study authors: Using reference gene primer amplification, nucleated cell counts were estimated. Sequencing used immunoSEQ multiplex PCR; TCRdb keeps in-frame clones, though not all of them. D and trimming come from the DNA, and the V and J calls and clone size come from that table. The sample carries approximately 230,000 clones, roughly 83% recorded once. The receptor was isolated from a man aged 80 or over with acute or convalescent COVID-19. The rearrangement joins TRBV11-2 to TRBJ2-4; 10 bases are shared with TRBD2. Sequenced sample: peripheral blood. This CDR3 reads CASSRAGGLNIQYF. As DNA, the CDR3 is TGTGCCAGCAGTCGAGCGGGAGGGCTAAACATTCAGTACTTC.